Each of the 24 T cell receptor beta chains below was sequenced from the same sample in a study of blood T cell repertoires in COVID-19. Data came from immunoSEQ multiplex PCR; TCRdb stores just in-frame clones and leaves some out. The sample lists some 97,000 clones, approximately 86% occurring once. The sample comprised peripheral blood. The source of these receptors is a man aged 45-65 years with active or convalescent COVID-19.

The rearrangement joins TRBV5-4 to TRBJ1-5; D not resolved. The CDR3 has 15 amino acids. V was shortened by 0 bases and J by 7 bases, with 14 bases between the two germline ends. Germline V gene data show CDR1 as SGHNT and CDR2 as YYREEE (reference sequence). The CDR3 is CASSLEQAVKQPQHF. The DNA of the CDR3 is TGTGCCAGCAGCTTGGAGCAGGCTGTTAAACAGCCCCAGCATTTT.

The rearrangement joins TRBV29-1 to TRBJ1-2, with D unclear. V lost 7 bases to trimming and J lost 0 bases, with 9 bases between them. The germline V gene has CDR1 SQVTM and CDR2 ANQGSEA. The CDR3 sequence is 12 residues long. The CDR3 is CSGRIANYGYTF. In nucleotides, the CDR3 is TGCAGCGGGCGGATAGCTAACTATGGCTACACCTTC.

The chain recombines TRBV5-1 with TRBJ2-1; D possibly corresponds to TRBD2 (5 bases). CDR3 size: 15 residues. Germline values: CDR1 SGHRS, CDR2 YFSETQ. V lost 0 bases and J 4 bases, leaving 11 bases between the germline ends. The CDR3 sequence: CASSLGSSGYNEQFF. In nucleotides, the CDR3 is TGCGCCAGCAGCTTGGGATCATCGGGGTACAATGAGCAGTTCTTC. Combining the CDR3 with reference TRBV5-1 and TRBJ2-1 gives the whole variable domain KAGVTQTPRYLIKTRGQQVTLSCSPISGHRSVSWYQQTPGQGLQFLFEYFSETQRNKGNFPGRFSGRQFSNSRSEMNVSTLELGDSALYLCASSLGSSGYNEQFFGPGTRLTVL.

The chain employs TRBV21-1 and TRBJ2-1; the table calls TRBD1, which could not be checked here. TRBV21-1 is recorded as a pseudogene. This CDR3 comprises 14 residues. CDR3 amino acids: CASSTQGSYNEQFF. The CDR3 DNA sequence: TGTGCCAGCAGCACCCAGGGTTCCTACAATGAGCAGTTCTTC.

The chain is built from TRBV9 and TRBJ2-7; D remains ambiguous. CDR3 size: 14 residues. Germline V CDR1 and CDR2: SGDLS, YYNGEE. Deletions cut 2 bases from V and 0 bases from J, with 9 bases between. CDR3 DNA sequence: TGTGCCAGCAGCGTCATGGGCAGCTCCTACGAGCAGTACTTC. It encodes CASSVMGSSYEQYF.

The chain joins TRBV11-2 to TRBJ2-3; TRBD2 is a possible D gene (5 bases). Trimming removed 2 bases at V and 0 bases at J, with 12 bases between. This CDR3 has 16 amino acids. Germline V lookup: CDR1 SGHAT, CDR2 FQNNGV. The CDR3 is CASSLSTGYSTDTQYF. DNA for the CDR3: TGTGCCAGCAGCTTAAGTACGGGGTATAGCACAGATACGCAGTATTTT.

The chain recombines TRBV28 with TRBJ2-1; 8 bases align to TRBD1. CDR1 is MDHEN and CDR2 is SYDVKM in the germline V gene. The V and J ends lost 2 bases and 7 bases, in that order; junction bases with no gene match: 10. This CDR3 region has 16 residues. The CDR3 nucleotides are TGTGCCAGCAGTTTACCCGGACAGGGCCTCCAAAATGAGCAGTTCTTC. As protein: CASSLPGQGLQNEQFF.

This chain joins TRBV7-9 and TRBJ2-5; 7 positions agree with TRBD1. CDR1 SEHNR and CDR2 FQNEAQ come from the germline V gene (reference sequence). CDR3 length: 14 amino acids. Unmatched junction bases numbered 4, after V lost 2 bases and J lost 4 bases. CDR3 residues: CASSLNHRGETQYF. The CDR3 DNA is TGTGCCAGCAGCTTAAACCACAGGGGAGAGACCCAGTACTTC.

This clone has a count of ten or more. The CDR3 DNA sequence: TGCGCCAGCAGCTTGGGACAGCAACTTAACACTGAAGCTTTCTTT. Translating it yields CASSLGQQLNTEAFF. J is TRBJ1-1 and V is TRBV5-1; the D gene is possibly TRBD1 (5 bases). The CDR3 covers 15 residues. The germline V gene encodes CDR1 SGHRS and CDR2 YFSETQ. Deletions cut 0 bases from V and 2 bases from J, with 11 bases between.

V usage is TRBV28 and J usage is TRBJ1-2; 10 bases agree with TRBD1. The germline V gene encodes CDR1 MDHEN and CDR2 SYDVKM. Trimming removed 6 bases from V and 7 bases from J; junction bases left unmatched: 8. This CDR3 has 14 residues. The CDR3: CASSTLGQGGGYTF. The CDR3 coding sequence is TGTGCCAGCAGCACCCTCGGACAGGGGGGTGGCTACACCTTC.

The chain combines TRBV7-9 with TRBJ2-7; 7 bases are shared with TRBD1. CDR1 is SEHNR, CDR2 FQNEAQ, per germline (reference sequence). The CDR3 runs 13 residues. J lost 8 bases, V lost 1 base, and 5 bases had no gene match. The CDR3 region is CASSLDRGAKQYF. The CDR3 region has the DNA TGTGCCAGCAGCTTAGACAGGGGAGCGAAGCAGTACTTC. The full variable domain, completed using reference TRBV7-9 and TRBJ2-7, is DTGVSQNPRHKITKRGQNVTFRCDPISEHNRLYWYRQTLGQGPEFLTYFQNEAQLEKSRLLSDRFSAERPKGSFSTLEIQRTEQGDSAMYLCASSLDRGAKQYFGPGTRLTVT.

The chain joins TRBV6-5 to TRBJ2-7, with a possible D match to TRBD1 (6 bases). V lost 11 bases, J lost 3 bases, and 14 bases lay in between. Per the germline V gene, CDR1 is MNHEY and CDR2 is SVGAGI. This CDR3 spans 12 amino acids. The DNA for the CDR3 is TGTGCCGCCGGGACAAGACACTACGAGCAGTACTTC. It codes for CAAGTRHYEQYF.

This clone was observed many times. The chain links TRBV3-1 (or the pseudogene TRBV3-2) to TRBJ1-1, with D possibly matching TRBD1 (5 bases). CDR3 length: 14 amino acids. V dropped 4 bases and J dropped 5 bases, with 14 bases sitting between them. Germline CDR1 reads LGHDT; CDR2 reads YNNKEL (reference sequence). DNA of the CDR3: TGTGCCAGCAGCCCATCCCAAGGGGATACTGAAGCTTTCTTT. Translating it yields CASSPSQGDTEAFF.

The chain employs TRBV3-1 (or the pseudogene TRBV3-2) and TRBJ2-7; 7 positions match TRBD2. The length of the CDR3 is 14 residues. V lost 3 bases, J lost 7 bases, and 9 bases stayed unmatched. Germline V gives CDR1 LGHDT, CDR2 YNNKEL (reference sequence). CDR3 amino acids: CASSQREHPREQYF. CDR3 nucleotides: TGTGCCAGCAGCCAGCGGGAGCATCCACGGGAGCAGTACTTC.

The genes are TRBV6-5 and TRBJ2-7; D unresolved. The CDR3 runs 12 residues. Trimming removed 11 bases from V and 0 bases from J, with 11 bases in between. Germline-derived CDR1 and CDR2 are MNHEY and SVGAGI. DNA for the CDR3: TGTGCCGGGCAGACGAGCTCCTACGAGCAGTACTTC. This gives the protein CAGQTSSYEQYF.

This sequence joins TRBV2 and TRBJ2-3; perhaps TRBD2 as D (6 bases). Germline lookup yields CDR1 SNHLY and CDR2 FYNNEI. Trimming left V 6 bases short and J 3 bases short, with 16 bases between. CDR3 length: 15 amino acids. CDR3 protein: CASRLLDAGTDTQYF. The CDR3 coding sequence is TGTGCCAGCAGACTACTAGATGCGGGGACAGATACGCAGTATTTT. The complete variable domain, with remaining parts taken from reference TRBV2 and TRBJ2-3, reads EPEVTQTPSHQVTQMGQEVILRCVPISNHLYFYWYRQILGQKVEFLVSFYNNEISEKSEIFDDQFSVERPDGSNFTLKIRSTKLEDSAMYFCASRLLDAGTDTQYFGPGTRLTVL.

For the CDR3, the DNA is TGTGCCAGCTCACCACTATCGCGAGAGACCCAGTACTTC. Amino acids: CASSPLSRETQYF. The rearrangement uses TRBV18 and TRBJ2-5; D is undetermined. The germline gives CDR1 KGHSH, CDR2 LQKENI. With 1 base removed from V and 4 bases from J, the gap between germline ends came to 7 bases. This CDR3 comprises 13 residues.

The CDR3: CASSPVLRVRDKGEEKLFF. In DNA, the CDR3 is TGTGCCAGTAGTCCCGTTCTTAGGGTCAGGGACAAAGGGGAAGAAAAACTGTTTTTT. This chain uses TRBV19 with TRBJ1-4, with D tentatively TRBD1 (6 bases). Germline loops: CDR1 LNHDA, CDR2 SQIVND (reference sequence). Trimming removed 5 bases from V and 8 bases from J, with 30 bases in between. This CDR3 is built from 19 residues.

The chain recombines TRBV3-1 (or the pseudogene TRBV3-2) with TRBJ2-3; D is ambiguous. The CDR3 loop spans 15 amino acids. Germline CDR1 and CDR2: LGHDT and YNNKEL (reference sequence). Deletions cut 0 bases from V and 0 bases from J, with 7 bases between. In nucleotides, the CDR3 is TGTGCCAGCAGCCAAGATCCAGTTAGCACAGATACGCAGTATTTT. Translation gives CASSQDPVSTDTQYF.

The gene calls are TRBV10-3 and TRBJ1-4; 9 bases align to TRBD1. This CDR3 spans 14 amino acids. Looked up from germline, CDR1 is ENHRY and CDR2 is SYGVKD. The trim removed 0 bases at V and 11 bases at J, leaving 4 bases unmatched. CDR3 region: CAISESGQGAKLFF. The CDR3 coding sequence is TGTGCCATCAGTGAGTCGGGACAGGGTGCTAAACTGTTTTTT.

The chain joins TRBV3-1 (or the pseudogene TRBV3-2) to TRBJ2-2, with 7 bases matching TRBD1. The CDR3 contains 14 residues. The V gene's germline CDR1 is LGHDT and CDR2 YNNKEL (reference sequence). Trimming removed 10 bases from V and 3 bases from J; junction bases left unmatched: 8. The CDR3 DNA is TGTGCCACCAGAGATAGGGGGCACACCGGGGAGCTGTTTTTT. Its translation: CATRDRGHTGELFF.

The V call is TRBV29-1, the J call TRBJ2-1; 8 positions agree with TRBD2. The V and J ends lost 3 bases and 0 bases, in that order; junction bases with no gene match: 13. The CDR3 length is 18 residues. Germline V gives CDR1 SQVTM, CDR2 ANQGSEA. The CDR3 spells CSVEGLGGEWSSYNEQFF. In nucleotides, the CDR3 is TGCAGCGTTGAGGGACTAGGGGGAGAGTGGAGCTCCTACAATGAGCAGTTCTTC.

The sample holds a few counts of this clone. The genes are TRBV30 and TRBJ2-5; maybe TRBD2 (6 bases). In germline, CDR1 is GTSNPN, CDR2 SVGIG (reference sequence). There are 14 residues in the CDR3. V shed 2 bases and J shed 1 base, with 11 bases lying between them. CDR3 DNA sequence: TGTGCCTGGAGTCGCGGGGCGGCCCAAGAGACCCAGTACTTC. Its translation: CAWSRGAAQETQYF. The full variable domain, with the rest looked up from reference TRBV30 and TRBJ2-5, is SQTIHQWPATLVQPVGSPLSLECTVEGTSNPNLYWYRQAAGRGLQLLFYSVGIGQISSEVPQNLSASRPQDRQFILSSKKLLLSDSGFYLCAWSRGAAQETQYFGPGTRLLVL.

The gene calls are TRBV11-3 and TRBJ2-1; 9 bases match TRBD2. V shed 1 base, J shed 8 bases, and the junction held 9 bases outside the gene matches. The CDR3 totals 16 residues. Per germline, CDR1 SGHNT and CDR2 YENEEA. The CDR3 loop reads CASSLAGGRGLDEQFF. The CDR3 bases are TGTGCCAGCAGCTTAGCGGGCGGGAGGGGGTTAGATGAGCAGTTCTTC.